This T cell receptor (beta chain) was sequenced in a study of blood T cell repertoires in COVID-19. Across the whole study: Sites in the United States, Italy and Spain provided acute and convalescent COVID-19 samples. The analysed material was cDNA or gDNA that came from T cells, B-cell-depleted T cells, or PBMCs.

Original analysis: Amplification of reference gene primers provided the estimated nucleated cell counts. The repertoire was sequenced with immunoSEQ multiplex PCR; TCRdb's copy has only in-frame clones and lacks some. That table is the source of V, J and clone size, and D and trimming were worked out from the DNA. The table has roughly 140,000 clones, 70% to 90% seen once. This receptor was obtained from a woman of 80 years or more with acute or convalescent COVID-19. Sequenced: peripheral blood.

The CDR3 nucleotides read TGTGCCAGTAGTATGGCGGGGGCCTTGGGGATAAACATTCAGTACTTC. Its translation: CASSMAGALGINIQYF. The chain joins TRBV19 to TRBJ2-4; tentatively, D is TRBD2 (7 bases). The germline gives CDR1 LNHDA, CDR2 SQIVND (reference sequence). The CDR3 sequence is 16 residues long. Trimming left V 3 bases short and J 6 bases short, with 18 bases between.